This T cell receptor (beta chain) was recovered during a study of T-cell reconstitution after alpha-beta-depleted transplantation in children. Germline V gene lookup returns CDR1 MGHRA and CDR2 YSYEKL. Unmatched junction bases numbered 9, after V lost 3 bases and J lost 4 bases. The CDR3 has 16 amino acids. This clonotype was seen many times. Its antigen is still unknown. Study-wide findings and caveats: Reported findings indicate that, about two months after transplant, alpha-beta T cells came from several hundred expanded clones, which were derived from non-depleted graft cells.

A library of TCRbeta sequences, prepared with unique molecular identifiers, was generated. One entry per CDR3 protein, called by TCRdb with MiXCR from the PCR reads. The table shows hundreds of thousands of distinct CDR3 sequences, with roughly 14% occurring only once. The sequences come from PBMCs, collected before TCRalphabeta/CD19-depleted stem cell transplant. The sequence was obtained from a girl aged 2-10 years with congenital amegakaryocytic thrombocytopenia, due to receive a stem cell transplant. V and J are TRBV4-1 and TRBJ2-1, with 7 positions matching TRBD1. For the CDR3, the DNA is TGCGCCAGCAGCCAGACGCCGGGACAGCTATACAATGAGCAGTTCTTC. Translating gives CASSQTPGQLYNEQFF.